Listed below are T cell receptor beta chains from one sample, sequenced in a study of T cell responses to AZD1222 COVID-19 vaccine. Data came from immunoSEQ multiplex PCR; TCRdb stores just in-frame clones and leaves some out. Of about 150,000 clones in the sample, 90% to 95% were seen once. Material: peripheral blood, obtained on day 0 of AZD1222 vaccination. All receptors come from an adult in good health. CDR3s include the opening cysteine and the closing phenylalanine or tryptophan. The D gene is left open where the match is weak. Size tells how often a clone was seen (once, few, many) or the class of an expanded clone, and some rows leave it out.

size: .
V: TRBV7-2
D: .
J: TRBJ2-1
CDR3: CASSFGTRANEQFF
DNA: TGTGCCAGCAGCTTCGGGACAAGAGCGAATGAGCAGTTCTTC

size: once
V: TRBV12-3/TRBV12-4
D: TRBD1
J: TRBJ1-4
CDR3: CASRTGNEKLFF
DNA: TGTGCCAGCCGGACAGGAAATGAAAAACTGTTTTTT

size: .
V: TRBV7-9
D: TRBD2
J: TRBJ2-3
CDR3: CASSSTAGPSTDTQYF
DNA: TGTGCCAGCAGCTCAACAGCGGGGCCTAGCACAGATACGCAGTATTTT

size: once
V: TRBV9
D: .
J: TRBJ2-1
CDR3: CASSPRGGTGEQFF
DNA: TGTGCCAGCAGCCCCCGAGGGGGGACCGGTGAGCAGTTCTTC

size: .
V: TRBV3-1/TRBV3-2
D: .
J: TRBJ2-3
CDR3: CASSQGRAETYTDTQYF
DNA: TGTGCCAGCAGCCAAGGAAGAGCGGAGACATACACAGATACGCAGTATTTT

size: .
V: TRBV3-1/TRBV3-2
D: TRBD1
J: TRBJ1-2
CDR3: CASSQSDRGNYGYTF
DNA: TGTGCCAGCAGCCAATCGGACAGGGGAAACTATGGCTACACCTTC

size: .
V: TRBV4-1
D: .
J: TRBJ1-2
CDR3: CASSQERTDYSGYTF
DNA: TGCGCCAGCAGCCAAGAGCGGACAGATTATAGTGGCTACACCTTC

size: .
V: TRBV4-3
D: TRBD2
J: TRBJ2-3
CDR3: CASSQKLAGPDTQYF
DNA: TGCGCCAGCAGCCAAAAACTAGCGGGCCCAGATACGCAGTATTTT

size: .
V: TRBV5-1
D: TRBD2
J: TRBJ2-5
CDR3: CASSFLGLAAKETQYF
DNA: TGCGCCAGCAGCTTCTTAGGACTAGCAGCAAAAGAGACCCAGTACTTC

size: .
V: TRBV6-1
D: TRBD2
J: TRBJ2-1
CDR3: CASSEASGGQSEQFF
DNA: TGTGCCAGCAGTGAAGCCTCGGGGGGGCAAAGTGAGCAGTTCTTC

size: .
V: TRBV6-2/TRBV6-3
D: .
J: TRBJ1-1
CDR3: CASSLGGGENTEAFF
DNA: TGTGCCAGCAGTTTAGGCGGGGGAGAAAACACTGAAGCTTTCTTT

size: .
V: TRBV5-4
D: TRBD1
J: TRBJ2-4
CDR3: CASSPRTGFPLAKNIQYF
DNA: TGTGCCAGCAGCCCACGGACAGGGTTCCCTTTAGCCAAAAACATTCAGTACTTC

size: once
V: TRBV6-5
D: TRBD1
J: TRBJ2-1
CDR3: CASSYYDGQAEQFF
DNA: TGTGCCAGCAGTTACTATGACGGACAGGCTGAGCAGTTCTTC

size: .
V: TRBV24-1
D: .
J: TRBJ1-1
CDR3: CATSDLRGGSNTEAFF
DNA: TGTGCCACCAGTGATTTGCGCGGAGGGAGCAACACTGAAGCTTTCTTT

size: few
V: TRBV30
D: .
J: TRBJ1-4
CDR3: CAWTKGLPEKLFF
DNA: TGTGCCTGGACCAAAGGGTTGCCCGAAAAACTGTTTTTT

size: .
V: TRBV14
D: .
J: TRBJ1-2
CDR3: CASSQDYSYGYTF
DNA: TGTGCCAGCAGCCAAGATTACAGCTATGGCTACACCTTC

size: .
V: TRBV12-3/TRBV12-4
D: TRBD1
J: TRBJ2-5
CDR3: CASSPTGEETQYF
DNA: TGTGCCAGCAGTCCTACAGGGGAAGAGACCCAGTACTTC

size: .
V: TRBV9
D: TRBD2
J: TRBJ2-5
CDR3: CASSVSSGRADETQYF
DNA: TGTGCCAGCAGCGTCTCGAGCGGGAGGGCCGATGAGACCCAGTACTTC

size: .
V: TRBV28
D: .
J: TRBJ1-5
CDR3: CASSLEGRGNQPQHF
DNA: TGTGCCAGCAGTTTGGAGGGGCGCGGCAATCAGCCCCAGCATTTT

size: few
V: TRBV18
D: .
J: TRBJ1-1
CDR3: CASSPQRLTLNTEAFF
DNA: TGTGCCAGCTCACCCCAAAGGCTAACTTTGAACACTGAAGCTTTCTTT

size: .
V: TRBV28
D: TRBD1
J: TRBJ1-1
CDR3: CASSLRQGAEAFF
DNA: TGTGCCAGCAGTTTACGACAGGGGGCTGAAGCTTTCTTT

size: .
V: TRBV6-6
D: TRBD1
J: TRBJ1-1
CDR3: CASILQGAVTEAFF
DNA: TGTGCCAGCATTCTTCAGGGGGCCGTCACTGAAGCTTTCTTT

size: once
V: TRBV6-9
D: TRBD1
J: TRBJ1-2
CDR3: CAKGKDRGNYGYTF
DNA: TGTGCCAAAGGCAAGGACAGGGGGAACTATGGCTACACCTTC

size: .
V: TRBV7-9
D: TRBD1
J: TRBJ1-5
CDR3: CASSPGGGNQPQHF
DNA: TGTGCCAGCAGTCCAGGGGGAGGCAATCAGCCCCAGCATTTT

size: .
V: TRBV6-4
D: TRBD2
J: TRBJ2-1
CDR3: CASSARAGDYNEQFF
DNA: TGTGCCAGCAGTGCCCGAGCGGGGGACTACAATGAGCAGTTCTTC

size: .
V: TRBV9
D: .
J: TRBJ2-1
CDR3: CASSSHPMGVRPPNEQFF
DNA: TGTGCCAGCAGCTCCCACCCCATGGGGGTGAGACCCCCCAATGAGCAGTTCTTC

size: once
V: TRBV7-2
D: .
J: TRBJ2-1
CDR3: CASSRTVYNEQFF
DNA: TGTGCCAGCAGCCGGACAGTCTACAATGAGCAGTTCTTC

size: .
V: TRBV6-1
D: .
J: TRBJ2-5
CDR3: CASSDTGAGETQYF
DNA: TGTGCCAGCAGTGACACGGGGGCTGGAGAGACCCAGTACTTC

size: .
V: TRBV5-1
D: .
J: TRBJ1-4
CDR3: CASRDSPNEKLFF
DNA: TGCGCCAGCAGAGACAGCCCTAATGAAAAACTGTTTTTT

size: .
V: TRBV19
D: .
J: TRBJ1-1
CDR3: CASKRNRITEAFF
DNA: TGTGCCAGTAAAAGGAACAGGATAACTGAAGCTTTCTTT

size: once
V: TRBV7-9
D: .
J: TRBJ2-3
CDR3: CASSYGRGGFTDTQYF
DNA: TGTGCCAGCAGCTACGGGAGAGGGGGATTCACAGATACGCAGTATTTT

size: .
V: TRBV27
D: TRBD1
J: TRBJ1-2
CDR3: CASSITIGTAGYTF
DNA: TGTGCCAGCAGCATCACAATCGGGACAGCTGGCTACACCTTC

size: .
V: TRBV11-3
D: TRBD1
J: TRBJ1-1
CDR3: CASSRDSQKNTEAFF
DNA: TGTGCCAGCAGCCGGGACAGCCAAAAGAACACTGAAGCTTTCTTT

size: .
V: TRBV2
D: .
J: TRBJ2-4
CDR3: CASRWTENIQYF
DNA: TGTGCCAGCCGGTGGACAGAAAACATTCAGTACTTC

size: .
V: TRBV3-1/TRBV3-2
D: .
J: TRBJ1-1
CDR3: CASSQDRGGEAFF
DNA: TGTGCCAGCAGCCAAGATCGCGGGGGCGAAGCTTTCTTT

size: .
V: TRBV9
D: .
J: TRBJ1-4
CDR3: CASSPDGAIGEKLFF
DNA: TGTGCCAGCAGCCCGGACGGAGCGATCGGAGAAAAACTGTTTTTT

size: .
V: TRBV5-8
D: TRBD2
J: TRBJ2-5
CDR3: CASSTGTSLRETQYF
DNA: TGTGCCAGCAGCACCGGGACTAGCCTGCGGGAGACCCAGTACTTC

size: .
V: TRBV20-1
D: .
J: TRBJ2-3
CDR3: CSAPRADTQYF
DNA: TGCAGTGCCCCCCGGGCAGATACGCAGTATTTT

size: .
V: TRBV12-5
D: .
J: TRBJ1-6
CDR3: CASGLEHRTGTISRDSPLHF
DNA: TGTGCTAGTGGTTTGGAGCACCGGACGGGGACAATATCCCGAGATTCACCCCTCCACTTT

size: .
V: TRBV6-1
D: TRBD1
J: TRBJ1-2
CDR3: CASSEAEGQGVLAF
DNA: TGTGCCAGCAGTGAAGCGGAGGGACAGGGGGTATTGGCCTTC

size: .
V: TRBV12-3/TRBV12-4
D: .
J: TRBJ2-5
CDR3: CASSLDQETQYF
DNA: TGTGCCAGCAGCCTAGACCAAGAGACCCAGTACTTC

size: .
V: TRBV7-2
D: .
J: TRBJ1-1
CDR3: CASSLVQGMNTEAFF
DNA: TGTGCCAGCAGCTTAGTACAGGGAATGAACACTGAAGCTTTCTTT

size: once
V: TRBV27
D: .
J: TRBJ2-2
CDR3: CASSTLSLRHTGELFF
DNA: TGTGCCAGCAGTACCCTAAGTCTGAGACACACCGGGGAGCTGTTTTTT

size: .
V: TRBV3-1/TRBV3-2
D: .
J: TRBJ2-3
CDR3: CASSHRLVRADTQYF
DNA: TGTGCCAGCAGCCACCGACTAGTTCGAGCAGATACGCAGTATTTT

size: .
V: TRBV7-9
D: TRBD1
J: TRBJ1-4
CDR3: CASSLDRGSNEKLFF
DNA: TGTGCCAGCAGCTTAGACAGGGGGAGTAATGAAAAACTGTTTTTT

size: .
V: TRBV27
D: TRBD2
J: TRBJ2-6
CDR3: CASSGGLPNVLTF
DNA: TGTGCCAGCAGTGGGGGACTACCCAACGTCCTGACTTTC

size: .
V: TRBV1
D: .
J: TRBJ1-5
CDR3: CTSSGSNQPQHF
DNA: TGCACCAGCAGCGGAAGCAATCAGCCCCAGCATTTT

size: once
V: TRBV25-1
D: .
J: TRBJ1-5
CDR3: CASRGSGGGNQPQHF
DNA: TGTGCCAGCAGGGGATCCGGTGGTGGCAATCAGCCCCAGCATTTT

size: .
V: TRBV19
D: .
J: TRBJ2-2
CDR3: CASSTGPWNTGELFF
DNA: TGTGCCAGTAGTACGGGACCCTGGAACACCGGGGAGCTGTTTTTT

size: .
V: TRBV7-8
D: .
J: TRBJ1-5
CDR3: CASSLDSAGLGNQPQHF
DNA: TGTGCCAGCAGCTTAGATTCCGCAGGTCTCGGCAATCAGCCCCAGCATTTT

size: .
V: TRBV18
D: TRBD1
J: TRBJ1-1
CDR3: CASSEGAPDTEAFF
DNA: TGTGCCAGCTCGGAGGGGGCGCCGGACACTGAAGCTTTCTTT

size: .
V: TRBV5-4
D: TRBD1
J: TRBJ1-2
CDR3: CASSLLWDRAGYTF
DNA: TGTGCCAGCAGCTTGTTGTGGGACAGGGCTGGCTACACCTTC

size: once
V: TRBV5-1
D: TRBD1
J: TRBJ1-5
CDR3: CASSPGDSSNQPQHF
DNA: TGCGCCAGCAGCCCGGGGGACAGTAGCAATCAGCCCCAGCATTTT

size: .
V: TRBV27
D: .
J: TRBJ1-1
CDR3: CASSPIGLTGSTEAFF
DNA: TGTGCCAGCAGTCCAATCGGCCTGACAGGTTCCACTGAAGCTTTCTTT

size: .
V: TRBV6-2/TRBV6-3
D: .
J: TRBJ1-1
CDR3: CASSYWGGAANTEAFF
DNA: TGTGCCAGCAGTTACTGGGGCGGGGCTGCGAACACTGAAGCTTTCTTT

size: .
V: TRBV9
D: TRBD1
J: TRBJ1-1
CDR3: CASSSTGEAEAFF
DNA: TGTGCCAGCAGCTCAACAGGGGAGGCTGAAGCTTTCTTT

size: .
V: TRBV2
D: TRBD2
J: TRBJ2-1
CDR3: CASTLAGVNNEQFF
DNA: TGTGCCAGCACGCTAGCGGGAGTGAACAATGAGCAGTTCTTC